A single sample gave rise to the 9 T cell receptor beta chains below, sequenced in a study of CD8 T cells in ankylosing spondylitis. TCRdb reprocessed the 5' RACE reads with MiXCR, giving one entry per CDR3 protein. There are roughly 250,000 distinct CDR3 sequences in the sample; 8% to 11% occur only once, and 2% to 3% lies in the top ten. The sequenced sample consisted of blood, either unsorted or a sorted T cell fraction (not recorded which). The receptor source for this set is a male donor with ankylosing spondylitis or in good health (not recorded which).

Worth noting for this clonotype: One base away lies a much larger clone, so this may be a sequencing read error. V is TRBV3-1 and J is TRBJ2-6; D unclear. Trimming shortened V by 1 base and J by 2 bases, and 6 bases separated the two germline ends. This CDR3 has 15 residues. Per the germline V gene, CDR1 is LGHDT and CDR2 is YNNKEL (reference sequence). CDR3 in DNA: TGTGCCAGCAGCCAAGTTGGGCCTGGGGCCAACGTCCTGACTTTC. Translation: CASSQVGPGANVLTF.

At least ten counts were recorded for this clonotype. CDR3 DNA sequence: TGTGCCAGCAGCGTAGTAGGGGACTCCTACGAGCAGTACTTC. Translation gives CASSVVGDSYEQYF. The chain has TRBV9 and TRBJ2-7; possible D gene TRBD1, 5 bases. CDR3 length equals 14 residues. V lost 0 bases, J lost 0 bases, and 7 bases lay in between. Looked up from germline, CDR1 is SGDLS and CDR2 is YYNGEE. Using reference TRBV9 and TRBJ2-7 for the parts outside the CDR3, the full variable domain is DSGVTQTPKHLITATGQRVTLRCSPRSGDLSVYWYQQSLDQGLQFLIQYYNGEERAKGNILERFSAQQFPDLHSELNLSSLELGDSALYFCASSVVGDSYEQYFGPGTRLTVT.

As for this clonotype: A read error may explain this, as a much larger clone is one base away. The CDR3 does not end in the conserved phenylalanine or tryptophan, so this is likely a read error. This chain joins TRBV11-2 and TRBJ2-7, with TRBD2 matching 7 bases. CDR3 size: 13 residues. Germline trimming cut 7 bases from V and 6 bases from J; bases unmatched to any gene: 9. Germline V gene sequence: CDR1 SGHAT, CDR2 FQNNGV. CDR3 DNA: TGTGCCAGCAACCTCCTCGCGGGAGCCGAGCAGTACCTC. This codes for CASNLLAGAEQYL.

This clonotype was seen many times. This sequence joins TRBV29-1 and TRBJ2-2, with TRBD2 identical over 7 bases. The V segment lost 5 bases and the J segment 7 bases; nucleotides outside the gene matches: 16. CDR3 length equals 16 residues. Germline V gives CDR1 SQVTM, CDR2 ANQGSEA. As DNA, the CDR3 is TGCAGCGTTAAAGTGGGCGGGGGAATTCATGGCGGGGAGCTGTTTTTT. This translates into CSVKVGGGIHGGELFF.

The V call is TRBV25-1, the J call TRBJ1-1, with TRBD1 matching over 11 bases. This CDR3 region has 17 residues. J was trimmed by 4 bases and V by 1 base; bases with no gene match: 8. The germline gives CDR1 MGHDK, CDR2 SYGVNS. The CDR3 DNA sequence: TGTGCCAGCAGTGAATGGAGGACAGGGGGCATTGGCACTGAAGCTTTCTTT. Encoded protein: CASSEWRTGGIGTEAFF. Full variable domain (rest looked up from reference TRBV25-1 and TRBJ1-1): EADIYQTPRYLVIGTGKKITLECSQTMGHDKMYWYQQDPGMELHLIHYSYGVNSTEKGDLSSESTVSRIRTEHFPLTLESARPSHTSQYLCASSEWRTGGIGTEAFFGQGTRLTVV.

The sample holds many counts of this clonotype. This chain joins TRBV27 and TRBJ2-2; D is ambiguous. Trimming took off 6 bases at V and 2 bases at J, with 7 bases between the two ends. Germline V gene sequence: CDR1 MNHEY, CDR2 SMNVEV (reference sequence). This CDR3 has 13 residues. The CDR3 spells CASSPVNTGELFF. CDR3 sequence (DNA): TGTGCCAGCAGCCCCGTTAACACCGGGGAGCTGTTTTTT.

Many counts were recorded for this clonotype. The V call is TRBV5-1, the J call TRBJ1-5; no firm D call. This CDR3 is built from 15 residues. Germline assignment: CDR1 SGHRS and CDR2 YFSETQ. V was trimmed by 5 bases and J by 0 bases, leaving 12 bases between them. In DNA, the CDR3 is TGCGCCAGCAGGGAGGGAGTAAATAGCAATCAGCCCCAGCATTTT. It codes for CASREGVNSNQPQHF.

The rearrangement uses TRBV6-1 and TRBJ1-6, with no clear D. V was shortened by 7 bases and J by 9 bases, with 19 bases between the two germline ends. Germline lookup yields CDR1 MNHNS and CDR2 SASEGT. The CDR3 is made up of 15 amino acids. The DNA for the CDR3 is TGTGCCAGCACTCCCTCGGGAGGGTTGGGTTCACCCCTCCACTTT. Translated: CASTPSGGLGSPLHF.

This rearrangement joins TRBV6-2 or TRBV6-3 to TRBJ2-1; 7 nucleotides align to TRBD1. Per the germline V gene, CDR1 is MNHEY and CDR2 is SVGEGT. This CDR3 has 15 amino acids. The V gene end was trimmed by 6 bases and the J gene end by 4 bases; junction bases not matched to a gene: 9. CDR3 in amino acids: CASRIQGDSYNEQFF. Here the CDR3 DNA reads TGTGCCAGCAGGATTCAAGGGGACAGTTACAATGAGCAGTTCTTC.